This TCR beta chain was captured in a study of blood T cell repertoires in COVID-19. Study information: Italy, Spain and the United States were the sources of the convalescent and acute COVID-19 samples.

The V gene's germline CDR1 is SQVTM and CDR2 ANQGSEA. CDR3 length: 11 residues. V lost 6 bases to trimming and J lost 6 bases, with 11 bases between them. In the original processing: Amplification with reference gene primers provided the estimates of nucleated cell counts. Sequencing used immunoSEQ multiplex PCR; TCRdb keeps in-frame clones, though not all of them. From that table come the V and J calls and clone size; the DNA was used to work out D and trimming. Of about 290,000 clones in the sample, just under 85% are singletons; the top ten hold less than 4.5%. Sequenced sample: peripheral blood. The V call is TRBV29-1, the J call TRBJ1-1; D gene unclear. The receptor was isolated from a woman in her forties or fifties with active or convalescent COVID-19. The CDR3 DNA follows: TGCAGCGTCCTACCGGGTGCTGAAGCTTTCTTT. Translated, it gives CSVLPGAEAFF. The variable domain in full, with the rest retrieved from reference TRBV29-1 and TRBJ1-1, is SAVISQKPSRDICQRGTSLTIQCQVDSQVTMMFWYRQQPGQSLTLIATANQGSEATYESGFVIDKFPISRPNLTFSTLTVSNMSPEDSSIYLCSVLPGAEAFFGQGTRLTVV.